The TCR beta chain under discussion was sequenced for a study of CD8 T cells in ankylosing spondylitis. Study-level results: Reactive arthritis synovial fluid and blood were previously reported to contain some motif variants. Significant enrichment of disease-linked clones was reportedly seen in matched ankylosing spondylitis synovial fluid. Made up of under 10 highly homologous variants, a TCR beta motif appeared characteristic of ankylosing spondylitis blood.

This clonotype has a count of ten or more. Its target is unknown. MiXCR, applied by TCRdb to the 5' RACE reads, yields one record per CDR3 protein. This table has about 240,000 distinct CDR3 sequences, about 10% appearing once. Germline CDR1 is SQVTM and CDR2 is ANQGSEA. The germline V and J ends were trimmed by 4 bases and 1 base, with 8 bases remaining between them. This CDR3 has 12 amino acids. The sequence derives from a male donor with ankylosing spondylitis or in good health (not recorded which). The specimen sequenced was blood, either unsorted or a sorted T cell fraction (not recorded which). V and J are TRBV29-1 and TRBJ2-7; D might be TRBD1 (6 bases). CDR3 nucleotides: TGCAGCGTTGGGGGGACATCCTACGAGCAGTACTTC. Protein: CSVGGTSYEQYF.